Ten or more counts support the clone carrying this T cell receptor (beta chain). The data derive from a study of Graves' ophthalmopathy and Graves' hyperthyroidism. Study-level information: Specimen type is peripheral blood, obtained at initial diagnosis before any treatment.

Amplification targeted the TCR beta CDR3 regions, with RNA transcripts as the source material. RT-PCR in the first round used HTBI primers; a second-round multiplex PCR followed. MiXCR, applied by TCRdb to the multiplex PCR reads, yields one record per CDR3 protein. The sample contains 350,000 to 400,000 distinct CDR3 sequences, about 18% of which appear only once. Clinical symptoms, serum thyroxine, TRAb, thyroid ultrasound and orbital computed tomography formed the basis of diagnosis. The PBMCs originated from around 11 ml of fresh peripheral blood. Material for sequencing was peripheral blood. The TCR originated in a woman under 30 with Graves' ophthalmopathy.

The CDR3: CASSLFRGTEAFF. The CDR3 coding sequence is TGTGCCAGCAGCCTCTTCAGAGGTACTGAAGCTTTCTTT. This sequence joins TRBV11-1 and TRBJ1-1; D gene uncertain. This CDR3 comprises 13 residues. With 5 bases removed from V and 5 bases from J, the gap between germline ends came to 12 bases. Germline-derived CDR1 and CDR2 are SGHAT and FQDESV (reference sequence).